These T cell receptor beta chains were read from a single sample in a study of blood T cell repertoires in COVID-19. Profiled with immunoSEQ multiplex PCR; TCRdb holds only in-frame clones, not every one. This sample yields about 190,000 clones, of which about 89% are seen a single time; about 6.7% belongs to the top ten. Sample: peripheral blood. The receptors were sampled from a man aged 35 to 55 with acute or convalescent COVID-19. Each CDR3 is given with its conserved first and last residue. Fields, in order: D gene, CDR3 length, J gene, clone size, V gene, CDR3 DNA, CDR3 protein. D genes are given only for firm matches. Size tells how often a clone was seen (once, few, many) or the class of an expanded clone, and some rows leave it out.

d_call: -; cdr3_length: 13; j_call: TRBJ1-1; clone_size: -; v_call: TRBV7-7; cdr3_nt: TGTGCTAGCAGCTTACAACAGAACACTGAAGCTTTCTTT; cdr3_aa: CASSLQQNTEAFF
d_call: -; cdr3_length: 14; j_call: TRBJ1-1; clone_size: once; v_call: TRBV5-1; cdr3_nt: TGCGCCAGCAGATCCCCGGGGGGGGACACTGAAGCTTTCTTT; cdr3_aa: CASRSPGGDTEAFF
d_call: -; cdr3_length: 12; j_call: TRBJ1-2; clone_size: -; v_call: TRBV11-2; cdr3_nt: TGTGCCAGCAGCTCCGAGGGTAATGGCTACACCTTC; cdr3_aa: CASSSEGNGYTF
d_call: -; cdr3_length: 15; j_call: TRBJ2-1; clone_size: -; v_call: TRBV15; cdr3_nt: TGTGCCACCAGCAGAGCACGGGGGGCGGCATATGAGCAGTTCTTC; cdr3_aa: CATSRARGAAYEQFF
d_call: TRBD1; cdr3_length: 14; j_call: TRBJ2-2; clone_size: -; v_call: TRBV24-1; cdr3_nt: TGTGCCAGCCAGGGACAGGGGAGCACCGGGGAGCTGTTTTTT; cdr3_aa: CASQGQGSTGELFF
d_call: -; cdr3_length: 13; j_call: TRBJ1-3; clone_size: -; v_call: TRBV5-6; cdr3_nt: TGTGCCAGCAGCGTCGGGGCTGGAAACACCATATATTTT; cdr3_aa: CASSVGAGNTIYF
d_call: -; cdr3_length: 16; j_call: TRBJ1-5; clone_size: -; v_call: TRBV6-2/TRBV6-3; cdr3_nt: TGTGCCAGCAGCAACACAGGACAGCGAGGCAATCAGCCCCAGCATTTT; cdr3_aa: CASSNTGQRGNQPQHF
d_call: TRBD1; cdr3_length: 17; j_call: TRBJ1-1; clone_size: -; v_call: TRBV12-5; cdr3_nt: TGTGCTAGTGGTTTGCAGGGGGCGCCGAGTCTGAACACTGAAGCTTTCTTT; cdr3_aa: CASGLQGAPSLNTEAFF
d_call: TRBD1; cdr3_length: 15; j_call: TRBJ1-4; clone_size: -; v_call: TRBV18; cdr3_nt: TGTGCCAGCTCACCACCGGGACAGCCTAATGAAAAACTGTTTTTT; cdr3_aa: CASSPPGQPNEKLFF
d_call: -; cdr3_length: 15; j_call: TRBJ2-3; clone_size: -; v_call: TRBV15; cdr3_nt: TGTGCCACCAGAGCGGCGACCGCTAGCACAGATACGCAGTATTTT; cdr3_aa: CATRAATASTDTQYF
d_call: -; cdr3_length: 14; j_call: TRBJ2-7; clone_size: -; v_call: TRBV10-2; cdr3_nt: TGCGCCAGCAGTGAACGGGAAAAGCTCTACGAGCAGTACTTC; cdr3_aa: CASSEREKLYEQYF
d_call: -; cdr3_length: 15; j_call: TRBJ1-2; clone_size: -; v_call: TRBV30; cdr3_nt: TGTGCCTGGAGTGTTACCCGGAGGGGGGAGGGTGGCTACACCTTC; cdr3_aa: CAWSVTRRGEGGYTF
d_call: -; cdr3_length: 13; j_call: TRBJ2-3; clone_size: -; v_call: TRBV14; cdr3_nt: TGTGCCAGCAGCCAATCCCCGGAGGGTGCGCAGTATTTT; cdr3_aa: CASSQSPEGAQYF
d_call: TRBD1; cdr3_length: 13; j_call: TRBJ2-7; clone_size: once; v_call: TRBV12-3/TRBV12-4; cdr3_nt: TGTGCCAGCAAGTGGGACAGGGTAGGAGAGCAGTACTTC; cdr3_aa: CASKWDRVGEQYF
d_call: TRBD1; cdr3_length: 14; j_call: TRBJ1-2; clone_size: -; v_call: TRBV12-5; cdr3_nt: TGTGCTAGTGGTTCATGGACAGGGAACTATGGCTACACCTTC; cdr3_aa: CASGSWTGNYGYTF